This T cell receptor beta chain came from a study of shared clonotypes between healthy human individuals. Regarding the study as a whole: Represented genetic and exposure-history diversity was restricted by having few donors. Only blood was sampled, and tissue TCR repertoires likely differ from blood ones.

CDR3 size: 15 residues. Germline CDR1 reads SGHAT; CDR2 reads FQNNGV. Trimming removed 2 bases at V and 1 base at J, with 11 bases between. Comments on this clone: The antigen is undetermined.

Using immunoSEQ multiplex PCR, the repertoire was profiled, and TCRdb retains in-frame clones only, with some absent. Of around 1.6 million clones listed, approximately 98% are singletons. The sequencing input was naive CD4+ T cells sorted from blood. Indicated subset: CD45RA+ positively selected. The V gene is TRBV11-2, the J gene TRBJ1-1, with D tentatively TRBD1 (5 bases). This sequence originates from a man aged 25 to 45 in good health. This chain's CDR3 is CASSLSGTGNTEAFF. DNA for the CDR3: TGTGCCAGCAGCTTATCCGGGACGGGGAACACTGAAGCTTTCTTT. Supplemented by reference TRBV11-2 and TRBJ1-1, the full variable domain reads EAGVAQSPRYKIIEKRQSVAFWCNPISGHATLYWYQQILGQGPKLLIQFQNNGVVDDSQLPKDRFSAERLKGVDSTLKIQPAKLEDSAVYLCASSLSGTGNTEAFFGQGTRLTVV.